This note documents a single T cell receptor beta chain sequence. Its target is not known. Every donor gave approximately 10 milliliters of peripheral blood. In germline, CDR1 is DFQATT, CDR2 SNEGSKA (reference sequence). V was clipped by 2 bases and J by 7 bases, with 12 bases between them. The CDR3 runs to 14 residues. This entry comes from a study of blood T cells in healthy people across ages. The study's findings and limits: Estimates of total diversity, which came from one million sequenced T cells, were considered to be underestimates. Correlation between TCR beta diversity and naive T cell percentage was strong.

Primed by a sample-barcoded 5' primer and a J-beta primer mix, a second PCR proceeded for 7 to 11 cycles. TCRdb reanalysed the 5' RACE reads using MiXCR and keeps one entry per CDR3 protein. Of more than 900,000 distinct CDR3 sequences in the sample, 20% to 25% were seen once. These data also featured in a second study, about T cells of mothers and their children. That paper notes: A second PCR was performed with the M1S primer. This primer added sample barcodes and 2-4 random nucleotides.

The TCR originated in a girl aged 2 to 9 in good health. V is TRBV20-1 and J is TRBJ1-6; D possibly corresponds to TRBD1 (6 bases). Sequences were obtained from blood. CDR3 residues: CSARIGTTNSPLHF. As DNA, the CDR3 is TGCAGTGCTAGAATAGGGACAACGAATTCACCCCTCCACTTT.